This T cell receptor (beta chain) is drawn from a study of cytomegalovirus exposure and HLA in healthy donors. Amplification used 60 Vbeta primers and 13 Jbeta primers. Profiled with immunoSEQ multiplex PCR; TCRdb holds only in-frame clones, not every one. The sample contains 120,000 to 150,000 clones, 76% of which appear only once. Germline CDR1 reads LNHDA; CDR2 reads SQIVND (reference sequence). The CDR3 totals 16 residues. The V gene end was trimmed by 3 bases and the J gene end by 10 bases; junction bases not matched to a gene: 15. V and J are TRBV19 and TRBJ2-1; 7 bases match TRBD2. The specimen was PBMCs. The clonotype originates from a woman aged 40 to 50 in good health and CMV-seronegative. The CDR3 DNA is TGTGCCAGTAGTATCTTTTCCAGCGGGGCTGTAGTGGAGCAGTTCTTC. Translation: CASSIFSSGAVVEQFF. Full variable domain (missing parts from reference TRBV19 and TRBJ2-1): DGGITQSPKYLFRKEGQNVTLSCEQNLNHDAMYWYRQDPGQGLRLIYYSQIVNDFQKGDIAEGYSVSREKKESFPLTVTSAQKNPTAFYLCASSIFSSGAVVEQFFGPGTRLTVL.